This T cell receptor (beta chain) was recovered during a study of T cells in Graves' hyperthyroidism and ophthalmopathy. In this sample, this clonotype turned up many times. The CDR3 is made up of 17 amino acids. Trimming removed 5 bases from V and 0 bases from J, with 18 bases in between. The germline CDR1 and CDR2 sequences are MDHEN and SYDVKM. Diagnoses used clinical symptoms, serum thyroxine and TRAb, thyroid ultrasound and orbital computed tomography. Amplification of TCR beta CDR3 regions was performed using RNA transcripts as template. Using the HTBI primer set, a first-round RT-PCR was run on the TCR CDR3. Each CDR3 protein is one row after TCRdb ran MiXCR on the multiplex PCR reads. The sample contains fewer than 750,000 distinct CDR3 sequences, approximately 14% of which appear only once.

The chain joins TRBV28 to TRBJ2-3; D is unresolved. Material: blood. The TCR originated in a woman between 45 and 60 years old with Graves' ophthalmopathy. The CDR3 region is CASSPDGLESSTDTQYF. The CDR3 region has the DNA TGTGCCAGCAGTCCCGATGGATTAGAGTCTAGCACAGATACGCAGTATTTT.